The entry below gives a single T cell receptor (beta chain) sequence along with its context. At one boundary the junction diverges from the germline segment, which might be a read error. Each CDR3 protein gets one entry after TCRdb re-called the PCR reads with MiXCR. The sample contains tens of thousands of distinct CDR3 sequences, around 50% of which appear only once. From germline, CDR1 is SEHNR and CDR2 FQNEAQ (reference sequence). The CDR3 is made up of 16 amino acids. The sample comes from a study of CDR3 diversity in severe acne. This clonotype was obtained from a male donor in good health, without acne. This sequence joins TRBV7-9 and TRBJ2-1; 8 bases align to TRBD2. Sequencing was done on a sample of blood. DNA for the CDR3: TGTGCCAGCAGCGTATCGGGGGGGGTGGGGTCTTTTGGGCAGCTCTTC. Its translation: CASSVSGGVGSFGQLF. The whole variable domain, remainder taken from reference TRBV7-9 and TRBJ2-1, is DTGVSQNPRHKITKRGQNVTFRCDPISEHNRLYWYRQTLGQGPEFLTYFQNEAQLEKSRLLSDRFSAERPKGSFSTLEIQRTEQGDSAMYLCASSVSGGVGSFGQLFGPGTRLTVL.